This entry features one T cell receptor beta chain sequence. This entry is derived from a study of T cells after somatic rescue of genetic block. The CDR3 loop spans 16 amino acids. V lost 4 bases and J lost 3; bases outside the gene matches: 9. CDR1 is SGDLS and CDR2 is YYNGEE in the germline V gene. TCRdb keeps only in-frame clones here, not all; method: immunoSEQ multiplex PCR. The sample lists about 14,000 clones; approximately 71% were seen once. Sample: peripheral blood mononuclear cells (PBMCs). This sequence was found in a man younger than 35. The genes are TRBV9 and TRBJ2-2; the match to TRBD2 covers 7 bases. The CDR3 region has the DNA TGTGCCAGCAGCACCGATGCAGGGAGGGACACCGGGGAGCTGTTTTTT. This gives the protein CASSTDAGRDTGELFF.